This TCR beta chain was observed in a study of regulatory T cells in long-lasting Graves disease. Study-wide results and caveats: When disease was persistent, TRBV28, TRBJ1-2 and TRBJ2-5 were the favored segments.

This clonotype appeared many times. Its matching antigen is unknown. With iRepertoire HTBI primers and Arm-PCR of CDR3 regions, TCR beta libraries were built. TCRdb re-called the multiplex PCR reads through MiXCR, storing one row per CDR3 protein. The profile shows a few hundred thousand distinct CDR3 sequences, approximately 15% of them singletons. Germline values: CDR1 MNHEY, CDR2 SMNVEV (reference sequence). J gave up 8 bases and V 3 bases, and 4 bases lay outside the gene matches. The CDR3 is 13 residues long. The time point here: newly diagnosed GD, antithyroid drugs for less than 3 months. PBMC RNA served as the TCR library source. These data also formed part of another study, on T cells in Graves' hyperthyroidism and ophthalmopathy. As reported in that work: Not enrolled were patients with uncontrolled infection, other autoimmune disease, pregnancy or lactation. The HTBI primer set drove a first-round RT-PCR of the TCR CDR3.

V is TRBV27 and J is TRBJ1-2, with 9 bases lining up with TRBD1. This material consisted of peripheral blood mononuclear cells (PBMCs), taken at new diagnosis, from a patient treated with antithyroid drugs. This sequence originates from a woman aged 40 to 50 with Graves disease. The CDR3 loop is CASSFGTGRGYTF. The CDR3 DNA follows: TGTGCCAGCAGTTTTGGGACAGGGAGGGGCTACACCTTC.